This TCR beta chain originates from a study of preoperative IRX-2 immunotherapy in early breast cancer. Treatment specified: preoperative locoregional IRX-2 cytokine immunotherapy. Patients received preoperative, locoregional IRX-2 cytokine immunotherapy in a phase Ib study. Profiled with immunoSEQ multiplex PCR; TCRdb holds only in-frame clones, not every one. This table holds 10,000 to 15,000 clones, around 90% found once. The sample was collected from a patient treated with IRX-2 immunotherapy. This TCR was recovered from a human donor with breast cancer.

The CDR3 sequence is CASSLEVGELFF. The CDR3, as DNA: TGTGCCAGCAGCTTGGAGGTCGGGGAGCTGTTTTTT. The V call is TRBV7-6, the J call TRBJ2-2, with TRBD2 as a possible D gene (5 bases). V lost 3 bases and J 7 bases, leaving 6 bases between the germline ends. This CDR3 is 12 amino acids long. Germline V lookup: CDR1 SGHVS, CDR2 FNYEAQ.